This T cell receptor beta chain was sequenced during a study of shared clonotypes between healthy human individuals. Cells designated naive CD8 were CD45RO-negative and were positively selected for CCR7, with terminally differentiated effector memory CD45RA+ cells excluded. There are 17 residues in the CDR3. V dropped 0 bases and J dropped 11 bases, with 23 bases sitting between them. Germline V gene lookup returns CDR1 WSHSY and CDR2 SAAADI. Running of the assay took place at deep level. Data came from immunoSEQ multiplex PCR; TCRdb stores just in-frame clones and leaves some out. Of about 2.2 million clones listed, roughly 91% were seen once; the top ten hold around 1.7%.

This chain uses TRBV10-2 with TRBJ1-5; no firm D call. The sequence derives from a man younger than 30 in good health. Some clones in this sample may be carry-over from other donors' samples. Sequenced: naive CD8+ T cells from PBMCs. CDR3: CASSESKGLQPAIAQHF. Written as DNA, the CDR3 is TGCGCCAGCAGTGAGTCAAAGGGTTTGCAGCCGGCAATAGCCCAGCATTTT.